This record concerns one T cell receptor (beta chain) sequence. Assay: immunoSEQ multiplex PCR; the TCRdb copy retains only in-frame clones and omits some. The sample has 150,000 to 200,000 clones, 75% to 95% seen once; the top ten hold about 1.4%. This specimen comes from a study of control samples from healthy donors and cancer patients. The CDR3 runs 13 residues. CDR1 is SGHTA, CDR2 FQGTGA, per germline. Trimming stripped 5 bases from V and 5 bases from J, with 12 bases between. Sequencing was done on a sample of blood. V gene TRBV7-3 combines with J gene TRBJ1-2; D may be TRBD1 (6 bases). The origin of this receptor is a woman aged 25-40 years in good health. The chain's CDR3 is CASSQTGQYGYTF. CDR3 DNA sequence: TGTGCCAGCAGCCAGACAGGCCAATATGGCTACACCTTC.